This T cell receptor beta chain was recovered during a study of somatic mutations in cytotoxic T cells in rheumatoid arthritis. Study as a whole: Sorting by flow gave nearly 100% purity for some V beta antibody-stained T-cell populations, including V beta1+ cells sequenced for TCRB.

The protocol was immunoSEQ multiplex PCR, while the TCRdb copy is restricted to in-frame clones and leaves out a portion. The data contain roughly 23,000 clones, approximately 80% of them seen just once; the ten biggest clones take up 10% to 12%. This clone was detected only a few times. Its antigen remains unknown. Regarding the study as a whole: Unknown were the antigen targets of the expanded CD8+ clones. Within the rheumatoid arthritis patients, CD8+ clonality went up as age increased (Spearman r of about 0.49). The same was not true of the healthy controls.

Sequenced input: CD8+ T cells sorted from blood. This receptor was taken from an adult with rheumatoid arthritis.

The CDR3 spells CASTPRWDVTSSYNSPLHF. In DNA form, the CDR3 reads TGCGCCAGCACTCCAAGGTGGGACGTAACCAGCTCCTATAATTCACCCCTCCACTTT. J is TRBJ1-6 and V is TRBV4-1; tentative D call: TRBD1 (5 bases). CDR3 length: 19 amino acids. Per the germline V gene, CDR1 is MGHRA and CDR2 is YSYEKL. Trimming removed 7 bases from V and 0 bases from J, with 22 bases in between.